The rows below give T cell receptor beta chains drawn from one sample of a study of cytomegalovirus exposure and HLA in healthy donors. Repertoires were generated with immunoSEQ multiplex PCR, while TCRdb's copy carries only in-frame clones and drops some. The table shows 120,000 or so clones, with over 70% occurring only once. The sequenced sample was PBMCs. Source of these receptors: a young man in good health and CMV-seropositive. Both conserved end residues are part of each CDR3. The order of the fields is J gene, CDR3 length, D gene, clone size, V gene, CDR3 DNA, CDR3 protein. D genes are given only for firm matches. Clone size, where shown, is once, few, many, or a class for clones that have expanded.

TRBJ1-1 15 - once TRBV9 TGTGCCAGCAGCGTAGACGGGGTGTTGAACACTGAAGCTTTCTTT CASSVDGVLNTEAFF
TRBJ1-2 14 TRBD1 - TRBV9 TGTGCCAGCAGCGCAGCGACAGGGAACTATGGCTACACCTTC CASSAATGNYGYTF
TRBJ2-7 16 TRBD2 - TRBV6-6 TGTGCCAGCAGTTACTCGGGGGGGAGAAGGTCCTACGAGCAGTACTTC CASSYSGGRRSYEQYF
TRBJ2-2 18 TRBD1 - TRBV13 TGTGCCAGCAGGCAATTAACCGGGACAGGGGGCGCCACCGGGGAGCTGTTTTTT CASRQLTGTGGATGELFF
TRBJ2-2 14 TRBD1 - TRBV5-1 TGCGCCAGCAGCGGAGGACAGGGCACCGGGGAGCTGTTTTTT CASSGGQGTGELFF
TRBJ1-2 14 - - TRBV27 TGTGCCAGCAGTTTAGGGCGAACTAACTATGGCTACACCTTC CASSLGRTNYGYTF
TRBJ1-1 16 - - TRBV7-2 TGTGCCAGCAGCGTTTCAGGGGAGCGAAAGGACACTGAAGCTTTCTTT CASSVSGERKDTEAFF
TRBJ1-6 17 - - TRBV9 TGTGCCAGCAGCGTAGCTCCCCTCACAGCTAATAATTCACCCCTCCACTTT CASSVAPLTANNSPLHF
TRBJ2-4 19 TRBD2 - TRBV5-6 TGTGCCAGCAGCTTGGGACGGACTAGCGGGAGGGTAGCCAAAAACATTCAGTACTTC CASSLGRTSGRVAKNIQYF
TRBJ2-5 14 - - TRBV11-2 TGTGCCAGCAGCTTAGTGGGCAACCAAGAGACCCAGTACTTC CASSLVGNQETQYF
TRBJ1-2 14 - few TRBV5-1 TGCGCCAGCGACGAGGACGGGGTCTCAAGTGGCTACACCTTC CASDEDGVSSGYTF
TRBJ1-1 13 TRBD1 - TRBV15 TGTGCCACCAGCCTTGGACAGGGCACTGAAGCTTTCTTT CATSLGQGTEAFF
TRBJ2-7 14 TRBD1 once TRBV4-1 TGCGCCAGCAGCCCACGGACAGGAGCCTACGAGCAGTACTTC CASSPRTGAYEQYF
TRBJ2-7 14 - - TRBV7-9 TGTGCCAGCAGCACCGATACAGGGTCCGACGAGCAGTACTTC CASSTDTGSDEQYF
TRBJ2-3 12 - - TRBV7-9 TGTGCCAGCAACGGTGGCACAGATACGCAGTATTTT CASNGGTDTQYF
TRBJ2-5 17 - - TRBV7-2 TGTGCCAGCAGCGCTTTCCGGTGGGCGGGGAATCGGGAGACCCAGTACTTC CASSAFRWAGNRETQYF
TRBJ2-7 13 - - TRBV5-1 TGCGCCAGCAGCTTGACTAGCTCCTACGAGCAGTACTTC CASSLTSSYEQYF
TRBJ1-4 13 - - TRBV6-5 TGTGCCAGCAAAAAACAGCTTAATGAAAAACTGTTTTTT CASKKQLNEKLFF
TRBJ2-7 17 - - TRBV5-1 TGCGCCAGCAGCCTTCGAACCGGGACTGCCAGCTCCTACGAGCAGTACTTC CASSLRTGTASSYEQYF
TRBJ2-5 12 - - TRBV7-9 TGTTCCAGCAGCCCGTACCAAGAGACCCAGTACTTC CSSSPYQETQYF
TRBJ2-7 13 - - TRBV2 TGTGCCAGCAGTGCACTCAAGACCTACGAGCAGTACTTC CASSALKTYEQYF
TRBJ2-1 16 - - TRBV7-9 TGTGCCAGCAGCTTAGGGGGGGACAGCTTTCACAATGAGCAGTTCTTC CASSLGGDSFHNEQFF
TRBJ2-7 14 TRBD1 - TRBV30 TGTGCCTGGAGTGCCGGGACAGTGGCCACTCATCAGTACTTC CAWSAGTVATHQYF
TRBJ2-7 15 TRBD1 - TRBV5-6 TGTGCCAGCAGCTCCACCGGGACAGGGTCGTACGAGCAGTACTTC CASSSTGTGSYEQYF
TRBJ1-1 13 - - TRBV18 TGTGCCAGCTCACCAGGGGGGTGGACTGAAGCTTTCTTT CASSPGGWTEAFF
TRBJ1-1 17 TRBD1 - TRBV5-1 TGCGCCAGCAGCTTGGCGCAGACAGGGGGCGACGACACTGAAGCTTTCTTT CASSLAQTGGDDTEAFF
TRBJ2-5 17 TRBD2 - TRBV14 TGTGCCAGCAGCCAAGGGCGAGCGGGGGCGAGGTTGGAGACCCAGTACTTC CASSQGRAGARLETQYF
TRBJ2-7 14 TRBD1 once TRBV5-5 TGTGCCAGCAGTTACGGGACAGAGGGATACGAGCAGTACTTC CASSYGTEGYEQYF
TRBJ1-5 13 - - TRBV6-5 TGTACCAGCAGTTCCCGGGGGAATCAGCCCCAGCATTTT CTSSSRGNQPQHF
TRBJ1-1 14 - - TRBV5-4 TGTGCCAGCAGCTCCCGTGGAGGGAACACTGAAGCTTTCTTT CASSSRGGNTEAFF
TRBJ1-4 13 - - TRBV30 TGTGCCTGGAGTGTATCGGGGGGTGAAAAACTGTTTTTT CAWSVSGGEKLFF
TRBJ2-1 19 TRBD2 - TRBV7-9 TGTTCCATAAAGCGGCCGGGACTAGCGGAAGGTACCTCCTACAATGAGCAGTTCTTC CSIKRPGLAEGTSYNEQFF
TRBJ2-5 17 TRBD2 - TRBV25-1 TGTGCCAGCAGTGAATCCGTTGCGGGAGGGCCGCGGGAGACCCAGTACTTC CASSESVAGGPRETQYF
TRBJ2-7 14 - - TRBV5-1 TGCGCCAGCAGCTTGGACAGTCAACTCTACGAGCAGTACTTC CASSLDSQLYEQYF
TRBJ1-5 12 - - TRBV6-1 TGTGCCAGTAGGTGGGGGGATCAGCCCCAGCATTTT CASRWGDQPQHF